These 12 T cell receptor beta chains originate from one sample sequenced in a study of T-cell memory formation after mild COVID-19. Via MiXCR, TCRdb re-called the 5' RACE reads, giving one row per CDR3 protein. Here the sample spans 550,000 to 600,000 distinct CDR3 sequences, roughly 17% being singletons. Sample: PBMCs or a T cell subset sorted from them (not recorded which). These receptor sequences come from an adult woman who had mild COVID-19 (a few samples of this study predate the infection). Cell type and time point are not known.

This clonotype showed up just a few times. J is TRBJ2-1 and V is TRBV7-2; the D gene could be TRBD1 or TRBD2 (6 bases each). CDR1 and CDR2 from the germline V gene are SGHTA and FQGNSA. CDR3 size: 16 residues. V lost 8 bases, J lost 8 bases, and 25 bases lay in between. The CDR3 nucleotides are TGTGCCAGCGGGATGGAGGGGACACACCGAGGCTATGAGCAGTTCTTC. It translates to CASGMEGTHRGYEQFF.

The J gene is TRBJ1-2, the V gene TRBV7-9; TRBD1 matches at 7 bases. The CDR3 covers 16 residues. In germline, CDR1 is SEHNR, CDR2 FQNEAQ (reference sequence). V lost 1 base and J lost 3; bases outside the gene matches: 8. CDR3 protein: CASSLVQGNRYYGYTF. The DNA of the CDR3 is TGTGCCAGCAGCTTAGTACAGGGGAACCGCTACTATGGCTACACCTTC.

This clonotype was recorded a few times. The genes are TRBV20-1 and TRBJ2-7; D assignment may be TRBD1 or TRBD2 (5 bases each). Germline CDR1 DFQATT, CDR2 SNEGSKA (reference sequence). CDR3 length: 12 amino acids. V lost 4 bases and J 4 bases, leaving 11 bases between the germline ends. CDR3 sequence: CSAIPWGYEQYF. DNA for the CDR3: TGCAGTGCTATCCCCTGGGGGTACGAGCAGTACTTC.

This clonotype came up a few times. V is TRBV24-1 and J is TRBJ2-2; TRBD1 might be the D (5 bases). V dropped 0 bases and J dropped 1 base, with 8 bases sitting between them. Per germline, CDR1 KGHDR and CDR2 SFDVKD. The CDR3 runs 16 residues. CDR3 amino acids: CATSDLRQGNTGELFF. The CDR3 bases are TGTGCCACCAGTGATTTGCGGCAGGGGAACACCGGGGAGCTGTTTTTT.

The gene calls are TRBV20-1 and TRBJ2-3; D uncertain. Germline values: CDR1 DFQATT, CDR2 SNEGSKA (reference sequence). The CDR3 has 15 residues. V lost 1 base and J lost 1, with 12 bases in between. CDR3 amino acids: CSARALPGGTDTQYF. The CDR3, as DNA: TGCAGTGCTAGAGCCCTCCCTGGGGGCACAGATACGCAGTATTTT.

The sample holds a few counts of this clonotype. The chain carries TRBV20-1 and TRBJ2-3; the match to TRBD2 covers 7 bases. There are 14 residues in the CDR3. Trimming removed 5 bases from V and 3 bases from J; junction bases left unmatched: 8. Per the germline V gene, CDR1 is DFQATT and CDR2 is SNEGSKA (reference sequence). CDR3 DNA sequence: TGCAGTGCTCCCGAGCGGGAAGGGACAGATACGCAGTATTTT. It encodes CSAPEREGTDTQYF.

This clonotype came up a few times. The chain couples TRBV3-1 to TRBJ1-4; 9 nucleotides agree with TRBD1. Trimming removed 4 bases from V and 7 bases from J; junction bases left unmatched: 7. The CDR3 contains 15 residues. Per germline, CDR1 LGHDT and CDR2 YNNKEL (reference sequence). DNA for the CDR3: TGTGCCAGCAGCCCCCTCGGGACAGGGCTTGAAAAACTGTTTTTT. Amino acids: CASSPLGTGLEKLFF. Filled out from reference TRBV3-1 and TRBJ1-4, the complete variable domain reads DTAVSQTPKYLVTQMGNDKSIKCEQNLGHDTMYWYKQDSKKFLKIMFSYNNKELIINETVPNRFSPKSPDKAHLNLHINSLELGDSAVYFCASSPLGTGLEKLFFGSGTQLSVL.

The V and J genes are TRBV20-1 and TRBJ1-4; 10 bases are shared with TRBD1. Germline loops: CDR1 DFQATT, CDR2 SNEGSKA (reference sequence). V lost 6 bases to trimming and J lost 5 bases; unmatched junction nucleotides: 6. The CDR3 is 14 amino acids. CDR3: CSALGQGSNEKLFF. The DNA of the CDR3 is TGCAGTGCCCTGGGACAGGGGAGCAATGAAAAACTGTTTTTT.

This clonotype appeared a few times. V is TRBV19 and J is TRBJ1-1; possibly TRBD1 for D (5 bases). The length of the CDR3 is 13 residues. V was shortened by 2 bases and J by 5 bases, with 9 bases between the two germline ends. Per germline, CDR1 LNHDA and CDR2 SQIVND (reference sequence). In DNA form, the CDR3 reads TGTGCCAGTAGTATAAGGGGAAGGACTGAAGCTTTCTTT. Translated, it gives CASSIRGRTEAFF.

This chain links TRBV20-1 with TRBJ1-5, with D unclear. This CDR3 spans 13 amino acids. The germline CDR1 and CDR2 sequences are DFQATT and SNEGSKA (reference sequence). Trimming removed 6 bases at V and 3 bases at J, with 12 bases between. The CDR3 region has the DNA TGCAGTGCAGCTGGTGGGGACAATCAGCCCCAGCATTTT. Its translation: CSAAGGDNQPQHF.

This clonotype was observed at least ten times. The chain joins TRBV6-6 to TRBJ2-3; the D is unclear. The CDR3 totals 15 residues. Trimming took off 6 bases at V and 0 bases at J, with 13 bases between the two ends. Germline CDR1 reads MNHNY; CDR2 reads SVGAGI (reference sequence). The CDR3 bases are TGTGCCAGCAGCTTCCCCGCGGTGAGCACAGATACGCAGTATTTT. Encoded protein: CASSFPAVSTDTQYF.

This chain uses TRBV12-3 or TRBV12-4 with TRBJ2-7, with D possibly being TRBD2 (8 bases). The V end was cut by 8 bases, the J end by 6 bases, with 17 bases between. The CDR3 covers 13 residues. Written as DNA, the CDR3 is TGTGCCAGCGGATTCGGGGGGGACAGCGAGCAGTACTTC. This encodes CASGFGGDSEQYF.